One and the same sample provided the 21 T cell receptor beta chains below, sequenced in a study of blood T cell repertoires in COVID-19. Sequenced by immunoSEQ multiplex PCR; TCRdb stores in-frame clones only, minus some. This sample has 300,000 to 350,000 clones, with 80% to 90% found just once. The sequenced sample consisted of PBMCs or T cells enriched from blood (not recorded which). These receptors all come from a man younger than 40 who had recovered from COVID-19.

The J gene is TRBJ2-3, the V gene TRBV7-3; 7 bases fit TRBD2. V shed 6 bases, J shed 3 bases, and the junction held 6 bases outside the gene matches. The CDR3 runs 14 residues. In germline, CDR1 is SGHTA, CDR2 FQGTGA. CDR3 amino acids: CASSPGLTTDTQYF. CDR3 sequence (DNA): TGTGCCAGCAGTCCGGGACTAACTACAGATACGCAGTATTTT.

V gene TRBV30 combines with J gene TRBJ2-7, with 10 bases identical to TRBD1. The CDR3 runs 21 residues. Germline V lookup: CDR1 GTSNPN, CDR2 SVGIG (reference sequence). Trimming at V came to 7 bases and at J to 3 bases, leaving 30 bases not matched to a gene. In nucleotides, the CDR3 is TGTGCCTCCCGAAACGACCGCTTCGTTCGGGACAGGGGAGAGAACTACTACGAGCAGTACTTC. Translated: CASRNDRFVRDRGENYYEQYF.

This clone has more than one count but fewer than ten. The rearrangement uses TRBV27 and TRBJ2-5; tentative D call: TRBD2 (7 bases). This CDR3 is 14 amino acids long. The V gene lost 4 bases and the J gene lost 4 bases, with 13 bases spanning the gap. Germline loops: CDR1 MNHEY, CDR2 SMNVEV (reference sequence). CDR3 amino acids: CASSSGGPGETQYF. The CDR3 DNA is TGTGCCAGCAGTTCCGGGGGGCCCGGAGAGACCCAGTACTTC.

The chain is built from TRBV14 and TRBJ2-2; D remains unclear. The CDR3 contains 14 residues. V was cut by 1 base and J by 4 bases, with 7 bases left in between. Per germline, CDR1 SGHDN and CDR2 FVKESK. The CDR3 region is CASSQGRSTGELFF. Here the CDR3 DNA reads TGTGCCAGCAGCCAAGGTCGGAGCACCGGGGAGCTGTTTTTT.

This chain joins TRBV14 and TRBJ2-1, with D maybe TRBD1 (5 bases). V gave up 4 bases and J gave up 0 bases, with 13 bases separating them. Germline-derived CDR1 and CDR2 are SGHDN and FVKESK. This CDR3 has 16 residues. CDR3 DNA sequence: TGTGCCAGCAGCCCAACCAGGGTGAGCTCCTACAATGAGCAGTTCTTC. Translated: CASSPTRVSSYNEQFF.

CDR3 DNA sequence: TGTGCCAGCAGTGAAGAGGGGTTTAGTAGCTATGGCTACACCTTC. The encoded protein is CASSEEGFSSYGYTF. The chain uses TRBV2 and TRBJ1-2; tentatively, D is TRBD1 (5 bases). V was trimmed by 1 base and J by 4 bases, leaving 13 bases between them. Germline CDR1 reads SNHLY; CDR2 reads FYNNEI. The CDR3 consists of 15 residues.

This clone was counted a single time. V and J are TRBV3-1 (or the pseudogene TRBV3-2) and TRBJ2-2; 7 bases map to TRBD1. From germline, CDR1 is LGHDT and CDR2 YNNKEL (reference sequence). The CDR3 consists of 14 residues. Trimming cost V 3 bases and J 5 bases; bases outside gene matches: 3. The CDR3, as DNA: TGTGCCAGCAGCCAGAGACAGGGTACCGGGGAGCTGTTTTTT. Translated, it gives CASSQRQGTGELFF.

J is TRBJ2-1 and V is TRBV11-2; 12 nucleotides align to TRBD2. The CDR3 has 18 amino acids. Germline trimming cut 3 bases from V and 0 bases from J; bases unmatched to any gene: 6. CDR1 and CDR2 from the germline V gene are SGHAT and FQNNGV. CDR3 sequence reads: CASSFWLAGGSSYNEQFF. CDR3 in DNA: TGTGCCAGCAGCTTTTGGCTAGCGGGGGGGTCCTCCTACAATGAGCAGTTCTTC.

This clone appeared a single time. The J gene is TRBJ2-5, the V gene TRBV7-8, with D possibly matching TRBD2 (7 bases). Trimming pared 0 bases from V and 5 bases from J, leaving 13 bases between. Germline CDR1 SGHVS, CDR2 FQNEAQ. This CDR3 contains 15 residues. DNA of the CDR3: TGTGCCAGCAGCTTAGCGGGGGGGCCCCGGGAGACCCAGTACTTC. Translated: CASSLAGGPRETQYF.

This clone was seen once. The chain employs TRBV10-3 and TRBJ2-2; D unclear. Germline values: CDR1 ENHRY, CDR2 SYGVKD. The V and J ends lost 3 bases and 3 bases respectively, with 8 bases between them. The CDR3 totals 14 residues. The CDR3 loop reads CAISEIGYTGELFF. The CDR3 nucleotides are TGTGCCATCAGTGAAATCGGTTACACCGGGGAGCTGTTTTTT.

The chain joins TRBV7-9 to TRBJ2-1, with D possibly being TRBD2 (6 bases). Looked up from germline, CDR1 is SEHNR and CDR2 is FQNEAQ (reference sequence). The CDR3 is made up of 18 amino acids. Trimming pared 0 bases from V and 3 bases from J, leaving 18 bases between. CDR3 DNA sequence: TGTGCCAGCAGCTTAGCGACGACCGTGGGGGGTGGCTACAATGAGCAGTTCTTC. This encodes CASSLATTVGGGYNEQFF.

The J gene is TRBJ1-2, the V gene TRBV30, with TRBD1 as a possible D gene (5 bases). Deletions cut 2 bases from V and 7 bases from J, with 8 bases between. Per germline, CDR1 GTSNPN and CDR2 SVGIG (reference sequence). The CDR3 is made up of 11 amino acids. In nucleotides, the CDR3 is TGTGCCTGGAGTTCGGGGGGTGGCTACACCTTC. Translating gives CAWSSGGGYTF.

This chain joins TRBV12-3 or TRBV12-4 and TRBJ1-1, with a weak D call TRBD1 (5 bases). This CDR3 spans 12 amino acids. V was trimmed by 7 bases and J by 1 base, leaving 7 bases between them. CDR3 sequence reads: CASTGGNTEAFF. The CDR3 bases are TGTGCCAGCACCGGGGGGAACACTGAAGCTTTCTTT.

This rearrangement joins TRBV12-3 or TRBV12-4 to TRBJ2-3; weak D call: TRBD2 (5 bases). V dropped 5 bases and J dropped 6 bases, with 12 bases sitting between them. This CDR3 spans 13 amino acids. CDR3 in DNA: TGTGCCAGCAGTCCTCCCGGGGTGGATACGCAGTATTTT. Residues: CASSPPGVDTQYF.

The chain links TRBV19 to TRBJ2-6, with 7 bases matching TRBD1. In germline, CDR1 is LNHDA, CDR2 SQIVND (reference sequence). This CDR3 contains 17 residues. With 4 bases clipped from V and 4 bases from J, the junction kept 10 bases outside the gene matches. CDR3 loop: CASSTLTGLEGANVLTF. The CDR3 nucleotides read TGTGCCAGTAGTACCCTGACAGGGCTTGAGGGGGCCAACGTCCTGACTTTC.

This chain connects TRBV10-3 to TRBJ2-2, with D perhaps matching TRBD1 (6 bases). This CDR3 is built from 12 residues. V was trimmed by 8 bases and J by 6 bases, leaving 10 bases between them. Germline loops: CDR1 ENHRY, CDR2 SYGVKD. CDR3 nucleotide sequence: TGTGCCATCGCCCCAGGGGCCGGGGAGCTGTTTTTT. Its translation is CAIAPGAGELFF.

The genes are TRBV7-2 and TRBJ1-1; D uncertain. The CDR3 is made up of 14 amino acids. CDR1 SGHTA and CDR2 FQGNSA come from the germline V gene. Trimming cost V 1 base and J 0 bases, with 6 bases left between them. This chain's CDR3 is CASSLGLLNTEAFF. The CDR3 DNA follows: TGTGCCAGCAGCTTAGGACTTCTGAACACTGAAGCTTTCTTT. Looking up the rest from reference TRBV7-2 and TRBJ1-1 gives the full variable domain: GAGVSQSPSNKVTEKGKDVELRCDPISGHTALYWYRQSLGQGLEFLIYFQGNSAPDKSGLPSDRFSAERTGGSVSTLTIQRTQQEDSAVYLCASSLGLLNTEAFFGQGTRLTVV.

CDR3 sequence: CASSFSGNTEAFF. In nucleotides, the CDR3 is TGTGCCAGCAGCTTTTCAGGGAACACTGAAGCTTTCTTT. This chain links TRBV7-9 with TRBJ1-1, with D hard to call. The V and J ends lost 3 bases and 1 base respectively, with 6 bases between them. The CDR3 consists of 13 residues. The germline gives CDR1 SEHNR, CDR2 FQNEAQ (reference sequence).

This CDR3 reads CASSRIGQDQRNTIYF. The CDR3 DNA is TGTGCCAGCAGCCGTATCGGACAGGATCAGAGAAACACCATATATTTT. This rearrangement joins TRBV4-2 to TRBJ1-3; 7 nucleotides align to TRBD1. The CDR3 is made up of 16 amino acids. The trim removed 4 bases at V and 5 bases at J, leaving 11 bases unmatched. The germline V gene encodes CDR1 LGHNA and CDR2 YNFKEQ.

The rearrangement uses TRBV4-3 and TRBJ2-7; no firm D call. The V gene's germline CDR1 is LGHNA and CDR2 YSLEER. This CDR3 has 14 residues. V dropped 2 bases and J dropped 2 bases, with 10 bases sitting between them. The CDR3 bases are TGCGCCAGCAGCCAAAGCGTGGATACCTACGAGCAGTACTTC. This codes for CASSQSVDTYEQYF.

This clone has just one count. This chain uses TRBV11-3 with TRBJ2-5, with D perhaps matching TRBD1 (5 bases). There are 15 residues in the CDR3. V was trimmed by 3 bases and J by 1 base, leaving 12 bases between them. Germline V gives CDR1 SGHNT, CDR2 YENEEA. CDR3 nucleotide sequence: TGTGCCAGCAGCTTTTCGACAGTACCCCAAGAGACCCAGTACTTC. Protein sequence: CASSFSTVPQETQYF.